Below, 25 T cell receptor beta chains from the same sample are listed, as sequenced in a study of cytomegalovirus exposure and HLA in healthy donors (TCRdb year 2017). The library was produced with the immunoSEQ multiplex PCR assay. For the multiplex PCR, a mixture combining 60 forward primers for TCR Vbeta segments and 13 reverse primers for TCR Jbeta segments was used. TCRdb took over this immuneACCESS table, retaining in-frame rearrangements with V and J assigned. Such tables are incomplete; in checked studies, under half of the missing clones stem from an unresolved V gene, and the remainder is unexplained. This sample is represented by roughly 110,000 clones; around 77% of them were singletons. The top ten clonotypes cover approximately 9.9% of the sample. Source material: PBMCs. The receptor source for this set is a man in his forties or fifties in good health and CMV-seropositive.

This clone was counted a single time. The chain combines TRBV14 with TRBJ1-1, with D possibly TRBD1 on 6 matching bases. The CDR3 consists of 16 residues. Trimming took 2 bases from V and 4 from J, leaving 17 bases between them. The V gene's germline CDR1 is SGHDN and CDR2 FVKESK. This CDR3 reads CASSQQGYRAGTEAFF. The DNA of the CDR3 is TGTGCCAGCAGCCAACAGGGGTACAGGGCGGGCACTGAAGCTTTCTTT.

V gene TRBV7-3 combines with J gene TRBJ1-1, with TRBD1 as a possible D gene (5 bases). Trimming shortened V by 5 bases and J by 8 bases, and 12 bases separated the two germline ends. Germline V gene data show CDR1 as SGHTA and CDR2 as FQGTGA. This CDR3 comprises 12 residues. The CDR3 loop is CASSRGGEEAFF. The CDR3 coding sequence is TGTGCCAGCAGCCGGGGGGGGGAGGAAGCTTTCTTT.

V gene TRBV6-5 combines with J gene TRBJ1-4; 9 nucleotides match TRBD1. Germline V gene data show CDR1 as MNHEY and CDR2 as SVGAGI. V was pared by 5 bases and J by 7 bases, with 8 bases of the junction left unmatched. CDR3 size: 15 residues. Here the CDR3 reads CASSLHRGRLEKLFF. The CDR3 region has the DNA TGTGCCAGCAGTCTGCACAGGGGGCGACTTGAAAAACTGTTTTTT.

The J gene is TRBJ2-5, the V gene TRBV15; 11 bases are shared with TRBD2. Germline CDR1 reads LNHNV; CDR2 reads YYDKDF (reference sequence). Trimming cost V 1 base and J 5 bases; bases outside gene matches: 0. This CDR3 contains 14 residues. CDR3 loop: CATSRGLAGETQYF. In DNA form, the CDR3 reads TGTGCCACCAGCAGAGGACTAGCGGGGGAGACCCAGTACTTC.

The rearrangement uses TRBV19 and TRBJ1-5, with a tentative D call TRBD1 (5 bases). The CDR3 covers 13 residues. The germline V and J ends were trimmed by 5 bases and 3 bases, with 8 bases remaining between them. The germline V gene encodes CDR1 LNHDA and CDR2 SQIVND (reference sequence). The CDR3 loop reads CASSFRANQPQHF. CDR3 sequence (DNA): TGTGCCAGTAGTTTCAGGGCCAATCAGCCCCAGCATTTT.

V and J are TRBV10-3 and TRBJ2-7; 9 bases are a match to TRBD2. Germline V gene data show CDR1 as ENHRY and CDR2 as SYGVKD. V gave up 11 bases and J gave up 5 bases; unmatched junction bases: 13. The CDR3 has 14 amino acids. CDR3 amino acids: CASSKVERGDEQYF. For the CDR3, the DNA is TGTGCCTCATCAAAGGTGGAGCGGGGGGACGAGCAGTACTTC.

The rearrangement joins TRBV29-1 to TRBJ1-1, with unresolved D. The CDR3 totals 14 residues. Germline CDR1 SQVTM, CDR2 ANQGSEA. V dropped 6 bases and J dropped 6 bases, with 20 bases sitting between them. The CDR3 DNA follows: TGCAGCGTACCCGGGGAGGGTATTTCTCCTGAAGCTTTCTTT. Translation gives CSVPGEGISPEAFF.

This clone was counted only a few times. The V call is TRBV5-1, the J call TRBJ2-7; tentatively, D is TRBD2 (5 bases). Between the trimmed V and J ends, which lost 3 bases and 0 bases, there was a span of 10 bases. The V gene's germline CDR1 is SGHRS and CDR2 YFSETQ. CDR3 length equals 14 residues. The CDR3 nucleotides are TGCGCCAGCAGCTATGACGGGAACTCCTACGAGCAGTACTTC. Protein: CASSYDGNSYEQYF.

This clone was found a few times. V usage is TRBV5-1 and J usage is TRBJ1-1, with D tentatively TRBD1 (5 bases). V lost 5 bases, J lost 5 bases, and 10 bases lay in between. The CDR3 has 12 residues. Germline loops: CDR1 SGHRS, CDR2 YFSETQ. The CDR3 DNA follows: TGCGCCAGCAGTCCCCCAGGGACTGAAGCTTTCTTT. It codes for CASSPPGTEAFF.

This clone occurred a few times. The chain links TRBV19 to TRBJ1-5; perhaps TRBD1 as D (6 bases). V was clipped by 2 bases and J by 0 bases, with 17 bases between them. Germline V CDR1 and CDR2: LNHDA, SQIVND (reference sequence). The CDR3 is 18 amino acids. CDR3 sequence: CASSIIRGTIYSNQPQHF. CDR3 coding DNA: TGTGCCAGTAGTATAATCAGAGGGACAATCTATAGCAATCAGCCCCAGCATTTT.

This rearrangement joins TRBV7-3 to TRBJ2-5; D perhaps matches TRBD2 (6 bases). V was clipped by 3 bases and J by 4 bases, with 12 bases between them. In germline, CDR1 is SGHTA, CDR2 FQGTGA. This CDR3 is 14 amino acids long. CDR3 sequence (DNA): TGTGCCAGCAGCTTGGGAGGCAGGAGAGAGACCCAGTACTTC. Protein sequence: CASSLGGRRETQYF.

V gene TRBV5-1 combines with J gene TRBJ2-6; tentatively, D is TRBD1 (6 bases). In germline, CDR1 is SGHRS, CDR2 YFSETQ. The CDR3 runs 18 residues. V dropped 5 bases and J dropped 2 bases, with 20 bases sitting between them. The DNA of the CDR3 is TGCGCCAGCAGGACGCAGGGGCGCGTATATCCTGGGGCCAACGTCCTGACTTTC. Encoded protein: CASRTQGRVYPGANVLTF.

This clone has at least ten counts. The chain employs TRBV4-1 and TRBJ1-1; TRBD1 might be the D (6 bases). This CDR3 has 16 amino acids. V was trimmed by 3 bases and J by 1 base, leaving 15 bases between them. Germline CDR1 reads MGHRA; CDR2 reads YSYEKL. CDR3 region: CASSQALGQWNTEAFF. The CDR3 nucleotides read TGCGCCAGCAGCCAGGCCCTTGGACAGTGGAACACTGAAGCTTTCTTT.

This clone was observed a few times. The V call is TRBV25-1, the J call TRBJ2-7; 8 nucleotides align to TRBD1. CDR1 is MGHDK and CDR2 is SYGVNS in the germline V gene. V lost 4 bases to trimming and J lost 3 bases; unmatched junction nucleotides: 2. This CDR3 spans 13 amino acids. The CDR3 is CASSAGQGYEQYF. DNA for the CDR3: TGTGCCAGCAGTGCCGGACAGGGCTACGAGCAGTACTTC.

This clone was detected a few times. J is TRBJ2-7 and V is TRBV2; 9 bases map to TRBD1. Looked up from germline, CDR1 is SNHLY and CDR2 is FYNNEI. The CDR3 extends over 15 amino acids. J lost 3 bases, V lost 5 bases, and 8 bases had no gene match. Here the CDR3 DNA reads TGTGCCAGCAGTCCCGGGACAGGGAGCCTCTACGAGCAGTACTTC. Translation: CASSPGTGSLYEQYF.

This chain's CDR3 is CTHSVLYEQYF. The CDR3 DNA follows: TGTACCCACAGTGTCCTATACGAGCAGTACTTC. This chain connects TRBV2 to TRBJ2-7; D gene unclear. There are 11 residues in the CDR3. In germline, CDR1 is SNHLY, CDR2 FYNNEI. Using reference TRBV2 and TRBJ2-7 for the parts outside the CDR3, the full variable domain is EPEVTQTPSHQVTQMGQEVILRCVPISNHLYFYWYRQILGQKVEFLVSFYNNEISEKSEIFDDQFSVERPDGSNFTLKIRSTKLEDSAMYFCTHSVLYEQYFGPGTRLTVT.

The chain links TRBV7-9 to TRBJ2-7; maybe TRBD2 (6 bases). Between the trimmed V and J ends, which lost 5 bases and 2 bases, there was a span of 13 bases. The CDR3 is made up of 14 amino acids. Germline CDR1 reads SEHNR; CDR2 reads FQNEAQ (reference sequence). The CDR3 DNA follows: TGTGCCAGCAGCGCCCGGGGGACGACCTACGAGCAGTACTTC. It codes for CASSARGTTYEQYF.

J is TRBJ2-1 and V is TRBV10-3, with no clear D. The germline V and J ends were trimmed by 0 bases and 1 base, with 4 bases remaining between them. Germline CDR1 is ENHRY and CDR2 is SYGVKD. The CDR3 length is 14 residues. The CDR3 nucleotides are TGTGCCATCAGTGAGTCTACTTCCTACAATGAGCAGTTCTTC. Translated, it gives CAISESTSYNEQFF.

J is TRBJ1-5 and V is TRBV19; tentative D call: TRBD1 (5 bases). The germline V gene encodes CDR1 LNHDA and CDR2 SQIVND (reference sequence). V was trimmed by 6 bases and J by 1 base, leaving 7 bases between them. The CDR3 spans 13 residues. CDR3 loop: CASSDSSNQPQHF. Written as DNA, the CDR3 is TGTGCCAGTAGCGACAGCAGCAATCAGCCCCAGCATTTT.

The rearrangement uses TRBV29-1 and TRBJ1-2, with a tentative D call TRBD1 (5 bases). The CDR3 extends over 12 amino acids. Deletions cut 6 bases from V and 2 bases from J, with 10 bases between. The germline V gene has CDR1 SQVTM and CDR2 ANQGSEA. CDR3 nucleotides: TGCAGCGTCCAGGGCTGGAACTATGGCTACACCTTC. This codes for CSVQGWNYGYTF.

The rearrangement joins TRBV25-1 to TRBJ2-5; the match to TRBD1 covers 9 bases. The V gene end was trimmed by 8 bases and the J gene end by 5 bases; junction bases not matched to a gene: 18. CDR1 is MGHDK, CDR2 SYGVNS, per germline. The CDR3 is 17 residues long. The CDR3 DNA is TGTGCCAGCTTTATCGTCGGGGGGACAGGGTATAGGGAGACCCAGTACTTC. The encoded protein is CASFIVGGTGYRETQYF.

The rearrangement joins TRBV18 to TRBJ1-2; no reliable D call. Trimming took off 3 bases at V and 6 bases at J, with 17 bases between the two ends. This CDR3 comprises 15 residues. The germline V gene encodes CDR1 KGHSH and CDR2 LQKENI. Here the CDR3 DNA reads TGTGCCAGCTCACCGATCGGGGAGGTGGTCAATGGCTACACCTTC. This sequence encodes CASSPIGEVVNGYTF.

The gene calls are TRBV11-3 and TRBJ2-5; a possible D gene is TRBD1 (5 bases). CDR1 SGHNT and CDR2 YENEEA come from the germline V gene. The CDR3 totals 13 residues. With 5 bases removed from V and 5 bases from J, the gap between germline ends came to 12 bases. Written as DNA, the CDR3 is TGTGCCAGCAGCCCAGGGTCTCGGGAGACCCAGTACTTC. Translated: CASSPGSRETQYF.

V is TRBV5-1 and J is TRBJ2-3, with D perhaps matching TRBD1 (5 bases). Germline V gives CDR1 SGHRS, CDR2 YFSETQ. The germline V and J ends were trimmed by 2 bases and 2 bases, with 9 bases remaining between them. The CDR3 has 14 residues. CDR3 loop: CASSFGQNTDTQYF. Written as DNA, the CDR3 is TGCGCCAGCAGCTTCGGACAAAACACAGATACGCAGTATTTT.

The chain carries TRBV7-2 and TRBJ1-4, with D unclear. From germline, CDR1 is SGHTA and CDR2 FQGNSA. This CDR3 is 14 amino acids long. Trimming pared 6 bases from V and 5 bases from J, leaving 13 bases between. The CDR3 loop reads CASRDGVGNEKLFF. The CDR3 DNA reads TGTGCCAGCAGGGATGGAGTAGGCAATGAAAAACTGTTTTTT.